What follows are 2 T cell receptor beta chains derived from one specimen sequenced in a study of cytomegalovirus exposure and HLA in healthy donors. The protocol was immunoSEQ multiplex PCR, while the TCRdb copy is restricted to in-frame clones and leaves out a portion. Of approximately 270,000 clones listed, around 86% are singletons. The material sequenced was PBMCs. Receptor source: a woman under 30 in good health and CMV-seronegative.

The CDR3 region is CASSPGTAYYTEAFF. The CDR3 nucleotides are TGCGCCAGCAGCCCTGGGACAGCTTATTACACTGAAGCTTTCTTT. The chain recombines TRBV4-3 with TRBJ1-1; 7 bases agree with TRBD1. V lost 4 bases and J lost 3; bases outside the gene matches: 8. CDR3 length equals 15 residues. Germline loops: CDR1 LGHNA, CDR2 YSLEER.

This clone was recorded only once. The chain links TRBV14 to TRBJ2-7; 14 bases line up with TRBD2. V shed 4 bases and J 6 bases; nucleotides not matched to a gene: 8. Germline values: CDR1 SGHDN, CDR2 FVKESK. This CDR3 comprises 16 residues. CDR3 region: CASSPGTSGSIREQYF. CDR3 nucleotide sequence: TGTGCCAGCAGCCCCGGGACTAGCGGGAGTATCCGCGAGCAGTACTTC.